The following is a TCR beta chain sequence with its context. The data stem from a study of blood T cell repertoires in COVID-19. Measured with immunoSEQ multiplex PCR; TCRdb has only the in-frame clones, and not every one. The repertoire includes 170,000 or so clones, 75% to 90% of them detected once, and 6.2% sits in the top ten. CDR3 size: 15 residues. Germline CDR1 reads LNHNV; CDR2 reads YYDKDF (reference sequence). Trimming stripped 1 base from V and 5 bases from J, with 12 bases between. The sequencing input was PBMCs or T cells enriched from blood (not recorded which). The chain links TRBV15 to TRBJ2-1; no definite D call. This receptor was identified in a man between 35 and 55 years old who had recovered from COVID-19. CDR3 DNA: TGTGCCACCAGCAGAGGGTTGACTGGAGACAATGAGCAGTTCTTC. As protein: CATSRGLTGDNEQFF.